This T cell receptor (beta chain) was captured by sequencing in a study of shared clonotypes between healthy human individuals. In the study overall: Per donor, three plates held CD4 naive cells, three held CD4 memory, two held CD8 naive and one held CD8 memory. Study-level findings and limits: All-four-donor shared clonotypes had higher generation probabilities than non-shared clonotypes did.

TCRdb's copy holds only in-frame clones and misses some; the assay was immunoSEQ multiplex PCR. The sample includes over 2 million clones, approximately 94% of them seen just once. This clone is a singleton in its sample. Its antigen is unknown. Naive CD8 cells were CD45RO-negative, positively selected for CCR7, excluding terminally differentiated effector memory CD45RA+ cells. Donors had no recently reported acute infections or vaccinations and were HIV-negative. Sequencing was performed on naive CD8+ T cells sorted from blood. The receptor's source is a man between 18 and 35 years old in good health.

The chain's CDR3 is CASRSPGQHPDTQYF. The CDR3 DNA reads TGTGCCAGCAGGAGCCCGGGGCAACATCCAGATACGCAGTATTTT. This chain uses TRBV28 with TRBJ2-3; either TRBD1 or TRBD2 may supply D (5 bases each). Deletions cut 6 bases from V and 4 bases from J, with 17 bases between. CDR3 length equals 15 residues. Germline V gene lookup returns CDR1 MDHEN and CDR2 SYDVKM.